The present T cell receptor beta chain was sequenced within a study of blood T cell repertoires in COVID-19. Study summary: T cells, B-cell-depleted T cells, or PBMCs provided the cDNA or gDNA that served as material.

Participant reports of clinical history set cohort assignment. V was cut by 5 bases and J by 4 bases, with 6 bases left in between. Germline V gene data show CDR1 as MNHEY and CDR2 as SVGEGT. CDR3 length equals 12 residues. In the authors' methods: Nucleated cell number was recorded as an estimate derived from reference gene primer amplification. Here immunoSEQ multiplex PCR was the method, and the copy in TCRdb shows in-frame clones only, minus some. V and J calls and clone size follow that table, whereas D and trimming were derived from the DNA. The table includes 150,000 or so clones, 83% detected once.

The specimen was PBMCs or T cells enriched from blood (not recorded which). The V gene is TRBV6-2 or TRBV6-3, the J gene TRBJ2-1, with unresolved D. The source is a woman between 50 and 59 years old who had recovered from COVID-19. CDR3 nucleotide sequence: TGTGCCAGCAGTGATCAGTACAATGAGCAGTTCTTC. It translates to CASSDQYNEQFF.